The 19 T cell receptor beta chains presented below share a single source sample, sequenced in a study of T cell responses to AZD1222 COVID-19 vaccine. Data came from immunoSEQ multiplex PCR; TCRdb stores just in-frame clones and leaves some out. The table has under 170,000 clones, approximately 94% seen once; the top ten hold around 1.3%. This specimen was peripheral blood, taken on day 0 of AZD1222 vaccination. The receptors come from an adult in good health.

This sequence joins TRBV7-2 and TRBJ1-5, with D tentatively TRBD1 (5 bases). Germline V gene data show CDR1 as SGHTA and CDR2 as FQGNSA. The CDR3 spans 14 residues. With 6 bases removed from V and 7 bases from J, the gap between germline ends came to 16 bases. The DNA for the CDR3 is TGTGCCAGCAGTCGAACAGGTCGTGAACAGCCCCAGCATTTT. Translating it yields CASSRTGREQPQHF.

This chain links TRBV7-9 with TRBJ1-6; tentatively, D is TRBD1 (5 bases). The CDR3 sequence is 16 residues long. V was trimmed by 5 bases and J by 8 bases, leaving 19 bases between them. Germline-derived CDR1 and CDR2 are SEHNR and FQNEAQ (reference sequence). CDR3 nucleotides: TGTGCCAGCAGCACTCCTGCCCAGGGATTGTATTCACCCCTCCACTTT. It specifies CASSTPAQGLYSPLHF. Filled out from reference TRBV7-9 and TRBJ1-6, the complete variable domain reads DTGVSQNPRHKITKRGQNVTFRCDPISEHNRLYWYRQTLGQGPEFLTYFQNEAQLEKSRLLSDRFSAERPKGSFSTLEIQRTEQGDSAMYLCASSTPAQGLYSPLHFGNGTRLTVT.

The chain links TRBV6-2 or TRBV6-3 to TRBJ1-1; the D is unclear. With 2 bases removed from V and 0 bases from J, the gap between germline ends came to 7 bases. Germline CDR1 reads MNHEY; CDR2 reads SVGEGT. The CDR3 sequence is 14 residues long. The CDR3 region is CASSYHIMNTEAFF. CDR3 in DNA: TGTGCCAGCAGTTACCATATTATGAACACTGAAGCTTTCTTT.

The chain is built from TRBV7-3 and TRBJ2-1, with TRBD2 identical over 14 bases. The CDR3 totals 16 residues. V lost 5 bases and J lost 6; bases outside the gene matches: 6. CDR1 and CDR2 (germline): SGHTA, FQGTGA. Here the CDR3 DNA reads TGTGCCAGCAGCCCTCCGGGACTAGCGGGAGTCAATGAGCAGTTCTTC. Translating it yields CASSPPGLAGVNEQFF. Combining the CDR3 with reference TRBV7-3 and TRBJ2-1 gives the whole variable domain GAGVSQTPSNKVTEKGKYVELRCDPISGHTALYWYRQSLGQGPEFLIYFQGTGAADDSGLPNDRFFAVRPEGSVSTLKIQRTERGDSAVYLCASSPPGLAGVNEQFFGPGTRLTVL.

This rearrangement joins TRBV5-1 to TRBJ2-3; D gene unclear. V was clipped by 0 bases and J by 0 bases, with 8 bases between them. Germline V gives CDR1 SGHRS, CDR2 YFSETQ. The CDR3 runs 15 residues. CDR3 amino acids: CASSLGAVSTDTQYF. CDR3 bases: TGCGCCAGCAGCTTGGGCGCGGTTAGCACAGATACGCAGTATTTT.

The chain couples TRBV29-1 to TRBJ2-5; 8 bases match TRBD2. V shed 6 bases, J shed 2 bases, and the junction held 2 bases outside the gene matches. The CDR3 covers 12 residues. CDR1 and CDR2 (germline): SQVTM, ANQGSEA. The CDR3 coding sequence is TGCAGCGTGCGGGGGGATCAAGAGACCCAGTACTTC. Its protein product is CSVRGDQETQYF.

The CDR3 DNA follows: TGCGCCAGCAGCTTGGCTGTGGACACCGGGGAGCTGTTTTTT. Translated: CASSLAVDTGELFF. The V call is TRBV5-1, the J call TRBJ2-2; D ambiguous. This CDR3 is built from 14 residues. Between the trimmed V and J ends, which lost 0 bases and 3 bases, there was a span of 6 bases. CDR1 SGHRS and CDR2 YFSETQ come from the germline V gene.

CDR3 residues: CASSIAEGLGQPQHF. The CDR3 nucleotides are TGTGCCAGTAGTATAGCGGAGGGGCTGGGTCAGCCCCAGCATTTT. The chain employs TRBV19 and TRBJ1-5; TRBD1 is a possible D gene (5 bases). The germline CDR1 and CDR2 sequences are LNHDA and SQIVND (reference sequence). The CDR3 loop spans 15 amino acids. The ends were cut back, 1 base at V and 6 bases at J, with 13 bases in the middle. Full variable domain (remainder filled in from reference TRBV19 and TRBJ1-5): DGGITQSPKYLFRKEGQNVTLSCEQNLNHDAMYWYRQDPGQGLRLIYYSQIVNDFQKGDIAEGYSVSREKKESFPLTVTSAQKNPTAFYLCASSIAEGLGQPQHFGDGTRLSIL.

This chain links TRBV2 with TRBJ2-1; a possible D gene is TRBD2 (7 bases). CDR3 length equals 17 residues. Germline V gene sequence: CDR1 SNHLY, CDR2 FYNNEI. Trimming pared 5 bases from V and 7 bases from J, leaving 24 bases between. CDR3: CASSQLLWGGVGNEQFF. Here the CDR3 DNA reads TGTGCCAGCAGTCAACTCCTGTGGGGGGGCGTCGGAAATGAGCAGTTCTTC.

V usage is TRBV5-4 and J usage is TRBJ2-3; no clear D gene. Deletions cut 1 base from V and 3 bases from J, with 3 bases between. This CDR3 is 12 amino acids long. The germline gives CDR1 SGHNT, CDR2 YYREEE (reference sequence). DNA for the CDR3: TGTGCCAGCAGCTTGACAACAGATACGCAGTATTTT. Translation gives CASSLTTDTQYF.

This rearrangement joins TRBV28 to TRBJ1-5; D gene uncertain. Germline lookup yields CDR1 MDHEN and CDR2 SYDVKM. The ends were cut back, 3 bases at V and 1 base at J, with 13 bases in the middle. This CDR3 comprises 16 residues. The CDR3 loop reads CASSFEVPTSNQPQHF. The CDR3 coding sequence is TGTGCCAGCAGTTTTGAAGTACCGACAAGCAATCAGCCCCAGCATTTT.

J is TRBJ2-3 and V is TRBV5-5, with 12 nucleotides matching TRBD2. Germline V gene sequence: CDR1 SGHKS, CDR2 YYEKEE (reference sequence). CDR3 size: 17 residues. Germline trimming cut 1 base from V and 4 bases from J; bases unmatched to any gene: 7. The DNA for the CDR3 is TGTGCCAGCAGCTTGTGGCTAGCGGGGGGGCGCGCAGATACGCAGTATTTT. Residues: CASSLWLAGGRADTQYF.

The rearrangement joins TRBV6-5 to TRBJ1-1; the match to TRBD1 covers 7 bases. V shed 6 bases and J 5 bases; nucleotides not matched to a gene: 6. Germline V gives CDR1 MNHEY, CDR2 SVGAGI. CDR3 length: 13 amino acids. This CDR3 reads CASRYAGGTEAFF. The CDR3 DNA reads TGTGCCAGCAGATACGCAGGGGGGACTGAAGCTTTCTTT.

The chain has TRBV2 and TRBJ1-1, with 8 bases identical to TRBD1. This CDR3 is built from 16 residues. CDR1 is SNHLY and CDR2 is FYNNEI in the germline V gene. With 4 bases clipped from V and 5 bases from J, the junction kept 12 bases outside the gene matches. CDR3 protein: CASSAETGVKETEAFF. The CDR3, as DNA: TGTGCCAGCAGTGCCGAGACAGGGGTTAAGGAAACTGAAGCTTTCTTT.

In DNA, the CDR3 is TGCGCCAGCAGCCCAGGTGGAGGCTTGAACACTGAAGCTTTCTTT. Translating it yields CASSPGGGLNTEAFF. V gene TRBV4-1 combines with J gene TRBJ1-1; D gene uncertain. The germline V gene encodes CDR1 MGHRA and CDR2 YSYEKL. Trimming took off 4 bases at V and 0 bases at J, with 12 bases between the two ends. CDR3 size: 15 residues.

The CDR3 spells CASSMARTSGRTDTQYF. CDR3 DNA sequence: TGTGCCAGTAGTATGGCCAGGACTAGCGGACGCACAGATACGCAGTATTTT. This chain links TRBV19 with TRBJ2-3, with 10 bases aligning to TRBD2. V lost 3 bases and J lost 1; bases outside the gene matches: 7. The CDR3 runs to 17 residues. The germline CDR1 and CDR2 sequences are LNHDA and SQIVND (reference sequence).

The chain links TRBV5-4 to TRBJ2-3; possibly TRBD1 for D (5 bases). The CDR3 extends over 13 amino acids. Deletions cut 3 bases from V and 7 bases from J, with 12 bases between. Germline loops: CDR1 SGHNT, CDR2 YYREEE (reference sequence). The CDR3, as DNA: TGTGCCAGCAGCTCTCTTGCAGGGTATACGCAGTATTTT. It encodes CASSSLAGYTQYF. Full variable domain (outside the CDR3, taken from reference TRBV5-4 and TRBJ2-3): ETGVTQSPTHLIKTRGQQVTLRCSSQSGHNTVSWYQQALGQGPQFIFQYYREEENGRGNFPPRFSGLQFPNYSSELNVNALELDDSALYLCASSSLAGYTQYFGPGTRLTVL.

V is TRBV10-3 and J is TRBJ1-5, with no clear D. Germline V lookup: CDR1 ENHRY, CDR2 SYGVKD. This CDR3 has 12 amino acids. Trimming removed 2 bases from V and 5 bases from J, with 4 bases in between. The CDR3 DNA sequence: TGTGCCATCAGTGAGGGCGATCAGCCCCAGCATTTT. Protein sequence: CAISEGDQPQHF.

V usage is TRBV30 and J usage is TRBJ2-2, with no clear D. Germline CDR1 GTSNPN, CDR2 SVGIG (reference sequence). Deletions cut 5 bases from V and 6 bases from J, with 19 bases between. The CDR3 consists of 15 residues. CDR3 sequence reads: CAWWPVVGVAGELFF. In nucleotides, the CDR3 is TGTGCCTGGTGGCCAGTGGTAGGCGTCGCCGGGGAGCTGTTTTTT.